These T cell receptor beta chains were read from a single sample in a study of blood T cell repertoires in COVID-19. Sequencing was performed with immunoSEQ multiplex PCR; in TCRdb, only in-frame clones are kept and a portion is missing. The sample lists under 250,000 clones, 85% to 90% occurring once. The sample comprised peripheral blood. All receptors derive from a man between 50 and 59 years old with COVID-19, enrolled during active disease. The CDR3 runs from the conserved cysteine through the conserved F or W. Fields, in order: J gene, clone size, V gene, D gene, CDR3 DNA, CDR3 protein. D genes are given only for firm matches. The size of a clone is reported for some rows only, either as once, few or many, or as a class for expanded clones.

J: TRBJ1-2
size: -
V: TRBV18
D: -
DNA: TGTGCCAGCTCACCACGGCGTAGAACTGACCCGGCGGATGGCTACACCTTC
CDR3: CASSPRRRTDPADGYTF

J: TRBJ2-5
size: -
V: TRBV7-2
D: -
DNA: TGTGCCAGCAGCTTACGACAGGAAGAGACCCAGTACTTC
CDR3: CASSLRQEETQYF

J: TRBJ2-7
size: -
V: TRBV30
D: TRBD1
DNA: TGTGCCTGGACCGGGACAGGTGCCCTAGAGCAGTACTTC
CDR3: CAWTGTGALEQYF

J: TRBJ2-7
size: once
V: TRBV11-3
D: TRBD2
DNA: TGTGCCAGCAGCTTAGAGGTAGGCGGACTAGCGGGAGATGAGCAGTACTTC
CDR3: CASSLEVGGLAGDEQYF

J: TRBJ2-7
size: -
V: TRBV18
D: -
DNA: TGTGCCAGCTCACCACTTGACAATCCTTCCTACGAGCAGTACTTC
CDR3: CASSPLDNPSYEQYF

J: TRBJ1-1
size: -
V: TRBV5-1
D: -
DNA: TGCGCCAGCAGTTTATCGGGGGGACCGAACACTGAAGCTTTCTTT
CDR3: CASSLSGGPNTEAFF

J: TRBJ2-3
size: -
V: TRBV6-1
D: -
DNA: TGTGCCAGCAGTGACGGATTAACAGTAGATACGCAGTATTTT
CDR3: CASSDGLTVDTQYF

J: TRBJ2-1
size: -
V: TRBV14
D: TRBD2
DNA: TGTGCCAGCAGTCAGGACGCTAGCGGGAGTTTCAATGAGCAGTTCTTC
CDR3: CASSQDASGSFNEQFF

J: TRBJ2-5
size: once
V: TRBV7-9
D: TRBD2
DNA: TGTGCCAGCAGCTTAGTCGGGGGGAAAGAGACTCAAGAGACCCAGTACTTC
CDR3: CASSLVGGKETQETQYF

J: TRBJ2-5
size: -
V: TRBV5-1
D: TRBD2
DNA: TGCGCCAGCAGCCCAGGGACTAGCGGGGGAGAGACCCAGTACTTC
CDR3: CASSPGTSGGETQYF

J: TRBJ2-1
size: -
V: TRBV7-6
D: -
DNA: TGTGCCAGCAGCTTAGCCGACTCCTGGGGGGTTTACAATGAGCAGTTCTTC
CDR3: CASSLADSWGVYNEQFF

J: TRBJ2-2
size: -
V: TRBV11-2
D: TRBD2
DNA: TGTGCCAGCAGCTCCCCCCGCGGGGGGGCTGGGACCGGGGAGCTGTTTTTT
CDR3: CASSSPRGGAGTGELFF

J: TRBJ2-5
size: -
V: TRBV7-9
D: -
DNA: TGTGCCAGCAGCTTAGCCGGAGAACAAGAGACCCAGTACTTC
CDR3: CASSLAGEQETQYF

J: TRBJ2-7
size: -
V: TRBV6-4
D: TRBD2
DNA: TGTGCCAATCCCGGGACTAGCAGTGTTCCGCAGTACTTC
CDR3: CANPGTSSVPQYF

J: TRBJ1-2
size: medium-sized
V: TRBV7-9
D: -
DNA: TGTGCCAGCAGCTCTACTAACTATGGCTACACCTTC
CDR3: CASSSTNYGYTF

J: TRBJ2-5
size: once
V: TRBV6-5
D: TRBD1
DNA: TGTGCCAGCACCCAGGGACAGGCTCAAGAGACCCAGTACTTC
CDR3: CASTQGQAQETQYF

J: TRBJ2-1
size: -
V: TRBV2
D: -
DNA: TGTGCCAGCAGTGAACTGGCAGGGTTATACAATGAGCAGTTCTTC
CDR3: CASSELAGLYNEQFF

J: TRBJ2-7
size: -
V: TRBV6-2/TRBV6-3
D: -
DNA: TGTGCCAGCAGTTACTCGGCAGATTCCTACGAGCAGTACTTC
CDR3: CASSYSADSYEQYF

J: TRBJ2-7
size: -
V: TRBV12-3/TRBV12-4
D: -
DNA: TGTGCCAGCAGTCCATCCTACGAGCAGTACTTC
CDR3: CASSPSYEQYF

J: TRBJ2-1
size: -
V: TRBV7-3
D: -
DNA: TGTGCCAGCAGCTTAGGGAGGACGGAGATCAATGAGCAGTTCTTC
CDR3: CASSLGRTEINEQFF

J: TRBJ2-7
size: -
V: TRBV18
D: TRBD2
DNA: TGTGCCAGCTCAACCAAGCGGGAGGGTTCCTACGAGCAGTACTTC
CDR3: CASSTKREGSYEQYF

J: TRBJ2-5
size: -
V: TRBV3-1/TRBV3-2
D: -
DNA: TGTGCCAGCTTAGACTACTCAAAGGAGACCCAGTACTTC
CDR3: CASLDYSKETQYF

J: TRBJ1-5
size: once
V: TRBV5-6
D: -
DNA: TGTGCCAGCAGCTCAACAGGGTATGGCAATCAGCCCCAGCATTTT
CDR3: CASSSTGYGNQPQHF

J: TRBJ1-2
size: few
V: TRBV10-3
D: TRBD1
DNA: TGTGCCATCAGTAAATCGACAGGGGCGCTAGATGGCTACACCTTC
CDR3: CAISKSTGALDGYTF

J: TRBJ1-1
size: -
V: TRBV5-6
D: TRBD1
DNA: TGTGCCAGCAGCATTACAGGGGGCGCGAGGACTGAAGCTTTCTTT
CDR3: CASSITGGARTEAFF

J: TRBJ2-6
size: -
V: TRBV7-9
D: TRBD2
DNA: TGTGCCAGCGCGGGACTAGCGTCTGCTGGGGCCAACGTCCTGACTTTC
CDR3: CASAGLASAGANVLTF

J: TRBJ1-4
size: -
V: TRBV6-2/TRBV6-3
D: TRBD1
DNA: TGTGCCAGCAGCCGGTCCCGGGACAGGGGGCGGGATGAAAAACTGTTTTTT
CDR3: CASSRSRDRGRDEKLFF

J: TRBJ2-2
size: -
V: TRBV9
D: -
DNA: TGTGCCAGCAGCAGGCGCGAGGGCGCCGCCGGGGAGCTGTTTTTT
CDR3: CASSRREGAAGELFF

J: TRBJ2-2
size: few
V: TRBV2
D: TRBD1
DNA: TGTGCCAGCAATAAAGACAGGGCCTCCGGGGAGCTGTTTTTT
CDR3: CASNKDRASGELFF

J: TRBJ2-3
size: once
V: TRBV9
D: TRBD1
DNA: TGTGCCAGCAGCGTTAGGACAGGGGAGAGCACAGATACGCAGTATTTT
CDR3: CASSVRTGESTDTQYF

J: TRBJ2-7
size: -
V: TRBV24-1
D: -
DNA: TGTGCCGCAGGGGGACTCCACGAGCAGTACTTC
CDR3: CAAGGLHEQYF

J: TRBJ2-3
size: -
V: TRBV24-1
D: TRBD2
DNA: TGTGCCACCAGTGACCCCAGGGGACTAGGGACTGATACGCAGTATTTT
CDR3: CATSDPRGLGTDTQYF

J: TRBJ1-3
size: -
V: TRBV7-3
D: TRBD1
DNA: TGTGCCAGCAGCTCGGGACAGGGAAACACCATATATTTT
CDR3: CASSSGQGNTIYF

J: TRBJ2-7
size: -
V: TRBV24-1
D: TRBD1
DNA: TGTGCCACCAGTGACGCAGGCAGGGGGCACGAGCAGTACTTC
CDR3: CATSDAGRGHEQYF

J: TRBJ1-6
size: -
V: TRBV15
D: -
DNA: TGTGCCACCAGCAGAGATCGTGGCGGGGTGTCAGGAAATTCACCCCTCCACTTT
CDR3: CATSRDRGGVSGNSPLHF

J: TRBJ2-1
size: -
V: TRBV10-1
D: TRBD1
DNA: TGCGCCAGCAGTGAACCGGGACAGGGTGACAATGAGCAGTTCTTC
CDR3: CASSEPGQGDNEQFF

J: TRBJ2-1
size: -
V: TRBV3-1/TRBV3-2
D: -
DNA: TGTGCCAGCAGCCATCTCCCGGGTCGGGGAAAATACAATGAGCAGTTCTTC
CDR3: CASSHLPGRGKYNEQFF

J: TRBJ1-1
size: -
V: TRBV30
D: -
DNA: TGTGCCTGCCAGGGGTACACTGAAGCTTTCTTT
CDR3: CACQGYTEAFF

J: TRBJ2-7
size: -
V: TRBV6-2/TRBV6-3
D: -
DNA: TGTGCCAGCAGTTGGGGCCTTCGCTCGACCTACGAGCAGTACTTC
CDR3: CASSWGLRSTYEQYF

J: TRBJ2-3
size: -
V: TRBV19
D: -
DNA: TGTGCCAGTAGTATGCTGGCGGGGGCTACCACAGATACGCAGTATTTT
CDR3: CASSMLAGATTDTQYF

J: TRBJ2-7
size: -
V: TRBV2
D: TRBD2
DNA: TGTGCCAGCAGTGATCAGGGACTAGCGGGAGTGAAAGGGCAGTACTTC
CDR3: CASSDQGLAGVKGQYF

J: TRBJ1-5
size: -
V: TRBV24-1
D: -
DNA: TGTGCCACCAGTGAAACGAGGAGGGGAGACAATCAGCCCCAGCATTTT
CDR3: CATSETRRGDNQPQHF

J: TRBJ2-2
size: -
V: TRBV4-3
D: -
DNA: TGCGCCAGCAGCCAAGGCCGGGGGTCAAACACCGGGGAGCTGTTTTTT
CDR3: CASSQGRGSNTGELFF

J: TRBJ2-3
size: -
V: TRBV7-3
D: TRBD2
DNA: TGTGCCAGCAGCCCGGGACTAGCGGCTAGCACAGATACGCAGTATTTT
CDR3: CASSPGLAASTDTQYF

J: TRBJ2-2
size: -
V: TRBV3-1/TRBV3-2
D: -
DNA: TGTGCCAGCAGCAAACAGGACCTGAACACCGGGGAGCTGTTTTTT
CDR3: CASSKQDLNTGELFF

J: TRBJ2-7
size: few
V: TRBV27
D: TRBD2
DNA: TGTGCCAGCAGTTCCCTACGGGCTCTAGCGGGACCCGGTTCGTACGAGCAGTACTTC
CDR3: CASSSLRALAGPGSYEQYF

J: TRBJ2-2
size: few
V: TRBV18
D: -
DNA: TGTGCCAGCTCTAGTACTTCGAACACCGGGGAGCTGTTTTTT
CDR3: CASSSTSNTGELFF

J: TRBJ2-6
size: -
V: TRBV19
D: -
DNA: TGTGCCAGTAGTTCGGGAGCTGGGGCCAACGTCCTGACTTTC
CDR3: CASSSGAGANVLTF

J: TRBJ2-2
size: -
V: TRBV5-4
D: TRBD1
DNA: TGTGCCAGCAGCTTGGAGGACAGGGTTTCCGGGGAGCTGTTTTTT
CDR3: CASSLEDRVSGELFF

J: TRBJ1-1
size: -
V: TRBV7-9
D: -
DNA: TGTGCCAGCAGCTTGGAGGGGAACACTGAAGCTTTCTTT
CDR3: CASSLEGNTEAFF

J: TRBJ2-6
size: -
V: TRBV4-3
D: TRBD1
DNA: TGCGCCAGCAGCCAAGCCAGGGGGCTTTTTGGGGCCAACGTCCTGACTTTC
CDR3: CASSQARGLFGANVLTF

J: TRBJ2-1
size: -
V: TRBV6-4
D: -
DNA: TGTGCCAGCAGTGAGGGGGACAACAATGAGCAGTTCTTC
CDR3: CASSEGDNNEQFF

J: TRBJ2-1
size: -
V: TRBV3-1/TRBV3-2
D: TRBD2
DNA: TGTGCCAGCAGCTATAGCGGGAGGGCCGGTCGGGAGCAGTTCTTC
CDR3: CASSYSGRAGREQFF

J: TRBJ1-6
size: -
V: TRBV19
D: TRBD1
DNA: TGTGCCAGTAGCAAGACCGGGACAGGCGATGGGTCACCCCTCCACTTT
CDR3: CASSKTGTGDGSPLHF

J: TRBJ1-2
size: -
V: TRBV27
D: -
DNA: TGTGCCAGCAGGGACACATTTAACTATGGCTACACCTTC
CDR3: CASRDTFNYGYTF

J: TRBJ2-2
size: -
V: TRBV5-4
D: TRBD1
DNA: TGTGCCAGCAGCCCGGGGACAGCGTTCACCGGGGAGCTGTTTTTT
CDR3: CASSPGTAFTGELFF

J: TRBJ1-1
size: once
V: TRBV19
D: TRBD1
DNA: TGTGCCAGTAACCAAAGGAGGTCAGGGGGTAGTCAGAACACTGAAGCTTTCTTT
CDR3: CASNQRRSGGSQNTEAFF

J: TRBJ2-7
size: -
V: TRBV30
D: -
DNA: TGTGCCTGGAAGCTGGGTCCCGGGGTCTACGAGCAGTACTTC
CDR3: CAWKLGPGVYEQYF

J: TRBJ2-5
size: -
V: TRBV4-2
D: -
DNA: TGTGCCAGCAGCCAAGTGACTAGCCAAGAGACCCAGTACTTC
CDR3: CASSQVTSQETQYF